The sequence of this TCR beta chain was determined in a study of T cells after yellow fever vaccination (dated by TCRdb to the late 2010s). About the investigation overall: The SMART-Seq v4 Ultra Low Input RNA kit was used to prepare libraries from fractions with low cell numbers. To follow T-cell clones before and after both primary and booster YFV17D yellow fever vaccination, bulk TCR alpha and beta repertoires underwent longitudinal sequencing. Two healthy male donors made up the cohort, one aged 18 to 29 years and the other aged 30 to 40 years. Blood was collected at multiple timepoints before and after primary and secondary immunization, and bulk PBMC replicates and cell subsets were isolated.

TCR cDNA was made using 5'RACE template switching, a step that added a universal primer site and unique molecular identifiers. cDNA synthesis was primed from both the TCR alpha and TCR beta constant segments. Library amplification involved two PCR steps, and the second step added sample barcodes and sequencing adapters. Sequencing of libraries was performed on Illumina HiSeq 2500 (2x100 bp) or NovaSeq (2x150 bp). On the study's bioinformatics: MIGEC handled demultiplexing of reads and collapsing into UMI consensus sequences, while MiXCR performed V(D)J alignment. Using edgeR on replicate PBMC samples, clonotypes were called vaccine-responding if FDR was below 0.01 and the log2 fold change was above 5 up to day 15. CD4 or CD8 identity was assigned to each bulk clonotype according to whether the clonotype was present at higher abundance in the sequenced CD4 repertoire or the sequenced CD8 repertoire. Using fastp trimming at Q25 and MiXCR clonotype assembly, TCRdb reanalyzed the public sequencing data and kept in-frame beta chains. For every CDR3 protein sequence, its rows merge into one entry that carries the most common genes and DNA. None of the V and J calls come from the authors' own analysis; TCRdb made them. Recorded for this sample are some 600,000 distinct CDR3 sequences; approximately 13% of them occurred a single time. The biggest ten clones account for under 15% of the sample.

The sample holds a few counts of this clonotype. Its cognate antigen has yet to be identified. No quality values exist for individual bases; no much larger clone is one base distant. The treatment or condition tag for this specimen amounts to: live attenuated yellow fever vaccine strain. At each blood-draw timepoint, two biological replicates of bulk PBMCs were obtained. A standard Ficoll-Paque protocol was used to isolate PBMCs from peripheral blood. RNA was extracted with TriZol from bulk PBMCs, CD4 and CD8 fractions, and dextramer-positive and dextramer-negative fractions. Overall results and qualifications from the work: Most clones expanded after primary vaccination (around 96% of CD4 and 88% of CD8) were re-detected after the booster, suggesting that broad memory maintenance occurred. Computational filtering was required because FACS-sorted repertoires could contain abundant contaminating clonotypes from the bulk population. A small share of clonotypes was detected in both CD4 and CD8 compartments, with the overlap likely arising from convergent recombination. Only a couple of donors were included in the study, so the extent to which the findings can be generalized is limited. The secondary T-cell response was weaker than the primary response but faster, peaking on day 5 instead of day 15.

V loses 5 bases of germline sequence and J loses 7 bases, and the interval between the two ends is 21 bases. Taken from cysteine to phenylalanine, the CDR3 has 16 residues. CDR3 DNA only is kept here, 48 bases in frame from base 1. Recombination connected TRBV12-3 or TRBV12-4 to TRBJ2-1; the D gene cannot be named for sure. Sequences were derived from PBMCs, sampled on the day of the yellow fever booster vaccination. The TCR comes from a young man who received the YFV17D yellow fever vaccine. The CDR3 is CASSPLRSPPGNEQFF. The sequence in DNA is TGTGCCAGCAGTCCGCTGAGGAGTCCCCCCGGGAATGAGCAGTTCTTC.